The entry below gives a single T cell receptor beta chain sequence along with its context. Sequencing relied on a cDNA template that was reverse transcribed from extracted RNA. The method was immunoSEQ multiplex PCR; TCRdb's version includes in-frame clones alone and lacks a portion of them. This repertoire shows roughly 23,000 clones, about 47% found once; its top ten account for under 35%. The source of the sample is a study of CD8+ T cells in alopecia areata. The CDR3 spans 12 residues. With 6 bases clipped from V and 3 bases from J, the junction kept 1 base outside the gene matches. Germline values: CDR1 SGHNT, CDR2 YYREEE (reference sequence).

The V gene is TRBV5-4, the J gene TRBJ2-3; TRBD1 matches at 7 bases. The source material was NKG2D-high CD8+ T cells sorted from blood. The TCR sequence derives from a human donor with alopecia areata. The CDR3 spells CASNRGTDTQYF. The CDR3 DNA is TGTGCCAGCAACAGGGGAACAGATACGCAGTATTTT.